The present T cell receptor (beta chain) was sequenced within a study of radiation and T cells in renal cell carcinoma (dated by TCRdb to between 2020 and 2021). Broadly, across the study: Samples came from a clinical trial, in which primary renal cell carcinomas received 15 Gy stereotactic body radiation therapy followed by nephrectomy 4 weeks later. In total, about 53 samples, comprising around 25 tumors and 27 peripheral blood samples, were subjected to TCR beta sequencing. Across all 50 or so samples, several million unique CDR3 nucleotide sequences encoding 2.5 million to 3 million unique CDR3 amino acid sequences were identified.

Overall results and qualifications from the work: In blood, the top tumor clonotypes increased between baseline and 2 weeks post-radiation and then shrank by 4 weeks, which suggests that tumor-resident clones expanded only transiently. Blood repertoire dynamics were not followed beyond 4 weeks after treatment. The single-armed trial design could not address effects of radiation dose or scheduling on the TCR repertoire. Because pretreatment tumor biopsies were not available, the baseline intratumoral presence of clonotypes could not be determined.

According to the study, the label for this sample's time point signals: baseline pretreatment blood. What the treatment or condition label conveys for this sample: 15 Gy SBRT to primary tumor, nephrectomy 4 weeks later. Serial peripheral blood from radiation-treated patients was sampled at baseline, 2 weeks and 4 weeks after SBRT to track tumor-enriched clonotypes. All patients had renal cell carcinoma with clear cell pathology. The QIAamp DNA Blood Mini Kit (Qiagen) was used to prepare genomic DNA for TCR sequencing. Only samples passing all quality control checks were included in the analyses. Notes on this clone: Its antigen is not yet known. No quality values exist for individual bases; no much larger clone is one base distant.

TCR beta libraries were generated from genomic DNA with the immunoSEQ kit, following the manufacturer's recommendations. Library preparation used a first multiplex PCR with proprietary primers, then a second PCR adding unique barcodes, with bead cleanups after each round. Each sample batch included a kit-provided positive control reaction and a negative control reaction. The final libraries were assessed on an Agilent 4200 TapeStation D1000 ScreenTape, pooled by volume, and quantified by qPCR. Sequencing ran on an Illumina NextSeq500 with a MidOutput 150-cycle cartridge, using 156 Read1 and 15 Index1 cycles with kit custom primers. The pooled library was loaded at around 1 pM, and approximately 18% PhiX control was spiked in. The study's processing was this. Vendor-processed data were analyzed in R, with a clonotype defined as all T cells sharing the same CDR3 nucleotide sequence. In the clone abundance analyses, frequencies were normalized to the 10,000 most abundant clones in each sample. Public T cell clones, which averaged fewer than five per sample, were removed prior to analysis. Tumor-enriched and baseline blood-enriched clonotypes were defined by at least a 32-fold difference in abundance between compartments. Clonotypes expanded or contracted between blood time points were identified with a beta-binomial differential abundance model. The Baroni-Urbani and Buser coefficient was used to measure tumor-blood repertoire similarity, and groups were compared with two-tailed Wilcoxon tests in R. The table was pulled from immuneACCESS by TCRdb, which kept in-frame rearrangements only. Such tables lose some clones; where checked, under half of the loss comes from unresolved V genes, and the rest has no known cause. That table supplies the V and J calls and clone size; D and trimming were determined from the DNA. In all, the sample holds 87,000 or so clones, and 86% of those were seen once. Approximately 8% of the sample is held by the ten biggest clonotypes.

The TCR sequence derives from a man between 45 and 60 years old with renal cell carcinoma. This specimen was blood, taken from a patient whose treatment included radiotherapy and nephrectomy.

The DNA sequence is as follows: TGCGCCAGCAGCTCCAGGGAGGGGGAGACCCAGTACTTC. Protein translation: CASSSREGETQYF. The chain joins TRBV5-1 to TRBJ2-5; TRBD2 aligns with 7 central bases. CDR3 length: 13 amino acids, cysteine to phenylalanine. The entry retains the CDR3 DNA only, 39 bases that are in frame from base 1. At the junction V is shortened by 3 bases and J by 5 bases; bases outside the gene matches: 4. Per the germline V gene, SGHRS is the CDR1 and YFSETQ is the CDR2.